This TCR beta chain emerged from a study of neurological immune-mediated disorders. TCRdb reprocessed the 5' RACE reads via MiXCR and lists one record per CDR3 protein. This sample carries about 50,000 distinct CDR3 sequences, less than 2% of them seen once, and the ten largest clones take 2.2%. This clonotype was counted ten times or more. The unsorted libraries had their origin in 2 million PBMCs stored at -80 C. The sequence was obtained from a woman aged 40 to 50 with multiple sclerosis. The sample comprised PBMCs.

For the CDR3, the DNA is TGCAGTGCTAGTTCGGAGGGGTACGGCTATGGCTACACCTTC. This encodes CSASSEGYGYGYTF. J is TRBJ1-2 and V is TRBV20-1; possibly TRBD1 for D (5 bases). The CDR3 is 14 residues long. The V end lost 3 bases, the J end lost 4 bases, and 15 bases lay between the germline ends. The germline gives CDR1 DFQATT, CDR2 SNEGSKA (reference sequence).